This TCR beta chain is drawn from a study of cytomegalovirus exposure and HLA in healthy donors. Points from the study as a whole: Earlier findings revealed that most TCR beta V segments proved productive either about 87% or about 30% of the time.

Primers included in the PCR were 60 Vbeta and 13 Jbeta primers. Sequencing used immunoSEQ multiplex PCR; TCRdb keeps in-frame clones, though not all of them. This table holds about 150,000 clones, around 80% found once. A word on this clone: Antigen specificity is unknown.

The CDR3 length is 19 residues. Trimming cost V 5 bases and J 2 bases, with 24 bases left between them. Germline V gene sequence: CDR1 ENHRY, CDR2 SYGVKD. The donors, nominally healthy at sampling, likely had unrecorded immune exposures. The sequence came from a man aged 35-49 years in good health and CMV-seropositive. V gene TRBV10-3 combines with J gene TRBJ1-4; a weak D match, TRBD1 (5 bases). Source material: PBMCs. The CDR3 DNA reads TGTGCCATCAGTAACGGGCCAGGGAGGATCGGGTCGACTAATGAAAAACTGTTTTTT. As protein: CAISNGPGRIGSTNEKLFF.